Sequencing of this T cell receptor beta chain was carried out in a study of blood T cells in healthy people across ages. Combining a sample-barcoded 5' primer with a J-beta primer mix, a second PCR ran for roughly 6 to 11 cycles. MiXCR, run by TCRdb on the 5' RACE reads, gives a single entry per CDR3 protein. The sample has about 570,000 distinct CDR3 sequences, about 28% seen once. Per germline, CDR1 SGHKS and CDR2 YYEKEE (reference sequence). Trimming left V 0 bases short and J 2 bases short, with 8 bases between. CDR3 length equals 15 residues. These data also featured in a second study, about T cells of mothers and their children.

The sequenced material came from blood. This rearrangement joins TRBV5-5 to TRBJ2-2; no clear D gene. This clonotype originated in a boy between 2 and 10 years old in good health. This CDR3 is CASSLVMGNTGELFF. The DNA of the CDR3 is TGTGCCAGCAGCTTGGTTATGGGAAACACCGGGGAGCTGTTTTTT.